This TCR beta chain emerged from a study of cytomegalovirus exposure and HLA in healthy donors. Whole-study findings and limits: Most TCRs appeared rarely, but some public TCRs recurred in many donors. Productive rates of about 87% or about 30% were seen for most TCR beta V segments in an earlier analysis.

Of note for this clone: Its antigen is undetermined. A junction boundary mismatches the germline segment, possibly from a read error.

Primers for the PCR totalled 60 Vbeta and 13 Jbeta. Per the authors' pipeline: About 11 million of the approximately 80 million unique TCR beta chains counted in a later analysis were shared. Clones were sequenced by immunoSEQ multiplex PCR, and TCRdb holds only the in-frame ones, with some missing. That table furnishes V, J and clone size, whereas the DNA furnished D and trimming. The sample includes approximately 240,000 clones, approximately 80% seen only once; the top ten take 0.5% to 0.7%. Germline loops: CDR1 MGHRA, CDR2 YSYEKL. CDR3 length: 15 residues. The sequenced sample consisted of PBMCs. This TCR derives from a woman in her thirties or forties in good health and CMV-seronegative. The chain carries TRBV4-1 and TRBJ2-7; D gene unclear. The CDR3, as DNA: TGCGCCAGCAGACAAGCAGCGTCAAGCTCCTACGAGCAGTACTTC. Amino acid sequence: CASRQAASSSYEQYF.